The T cell receptor (beta chain) described here comes from a study of shared clonotypes between healthy human individuals. Profiling relied on immunoSEQ multiplex PCR, and the TCRdb table lists in-frame clones only, not all of them. This table has roughly 480,000 clones, 79% appearing once. The CDR3 is made up of 19 amino acids. Trimming removed 2 bases at V and 0 bases at J, with 20 bases between. Germline V gene sequence: CDR1 MNHEY, CDR2 SMNVEV (reference sequence). This receptor was taken from a woman between 35 and 50 years old in good health. Some clones in this sample may be carry-over from other donors' samples. V usage is TRBV27 and J usage is TRBJ2-4; no reliable D call. Sequenced: PBMCs. CDR3 in DNA: TGTGCCAGCAGTTTACGGACCTTACAGCCGGATAGAGCCAAAAACATTCAGTACTTC. This translates into CASSLRTLQPDRAKNIQYF.